This is a list of T cell receptor beta chains from one sample in a study of blood T cell repertoires in COVID-19. Only in-frame clones appear in the TCRdb table, and some are missing; sequencing was by immunoSEQ multiplex PCR. This sample has fewer than 200,000 clones; roughly 82% occur once, and the top ten carry 4% to 6.5%. Sequences were obtained from PBMCs or T cells enriched from blood (not recorded which). The receptors stem from a woman aged 55-75 years with acute COVID-19. The CDR3 runs from the conserved cysteine through the conserved F or W. A D gene is named only where the DNA matches it firmly. Rows give clone size only sometimes, using once, few, many, or a class for an expanded clone.

J: TRBJ2-6
length: 14
V: TRBV19
D: -
size: -
DNA: TGTGCCAGTAGTATGGCGGGGGGGGCCAACGTCCTGACTTTC
CDR3: CASSMAGGANVLTF

J: TRBJ1-2
length: 13
V: TRBV2
D: -
size: -
DNA: TGTGCCAGCAGTGAACAGGTCCTCTATGGCTACACCTTC
CDR3: CASSEQVLYGYTF

J: TRBJ2-1
length: 17
V: TRBV4-1
D: TRBD1
size: few
DNA: TGCGCCAGCAGCCGCCAGAGACTGGGACAGGGCTACAATGAGCAGTTCTTC
CDR3: CASSRQRLGQGYNEQFF

J: TRBJ2-1
length: 18
V: TRBV7-8
D: TRBD1
size: -
DNA: TGTGCCAGCAGCTTAGCGTCCTGGGGACAGGGGAAGGGGAGTGAGCAGTTCTTC
CDR3: CASSLASWGQGKGSEQFF

J: TRBJ2-1
length: 16
V: TRBV14
D: TRBD1
size: few
DNA: TGTGCCAGCAGCCCCTATTTGGGACAGGGGTACAATGAGCAGTTCTTC
CDR3: CASSPYLGQGYNEQFF

J: TRBJ1-2
length: 17
V: TRBV5-1
D: -
size: -
DNA: TGCGCCAGCAGCTTGGACAGGGCCTCGGCCCTAATCTATGGCTACACCTTC
CDR3: CASSLDRASALIYGYTF

J: TRBJ1-2
length: 13
V: TRBV6-5
D: -
size: -
DNA: TGTGCCAGCAGTTATACGGGAGGGTATGGCTACACCTTC
CDR3: CASSYTGGYGYTF

J: TRBJ2-3
length: 15
V: TRBV4-3
D: -
size: -
DNA: TGCGCCAGCAGCCAAGATCCTAGAAGCACAGATACGCAGTATTTT
CDR3: CASSQDPRSTDTQYF

J: TRBJ1-4
length: 16
V: TRBV24-1
D: TRBD1
size: -
DNA: TGTGCCACCGGCTCTACAGGGGACGCAACTAATGAAAAACTGTTTTTT
CDR3: CATGSTGDATNEKLFF

J: TRBJ2-7
length: 12
V: TRBV7-6
D: -
size: -
DNA: TGTGCCAGCAGCCCAGAACCCTACGAGCAGTACTTC
CDR3: CASSPEPYEQYF

J: TRBJ1-1
length: 13
V: TRBV9
D: TRBD1
size: -
DNA: TGTGCCAAAACGCCAGGGGGCTTTATTGAAGCTTTCTTT
CDR3: CAKTPGGFIEAFF

J: TRBJ2-3
length: 13
V: TRBV11-2
D: TRBD2
size: -
DNA: TGTGCCAGCAGCCTAGGGGCAGGCGGGAGGCAGTATTTT
CDR3: CASSLGAGGRQYF

J: TRBJ2-5
length: 12
V: TRBV19
D: TRBD1
size: once
DNA: TGTGCCACCTCGGACAGGGGAGAGACCCAGTACTTC
CDR3: CATSDRGETQYF

J: TRBJ1-1
length: 12
V: TRBV28
D: -
size: -
DNA: TGTGCCAGCAGTTTACCAGGGTACGAAGCTTTCTTT
CDR3: CASSLPGYEAFF

J: TRBJ1-2
length: 14
V: TRBV2
D: -
size: -
DNA: TGTGCCAGCAGTGAGAGGACAGTCCTTTATGGCTACACCTTC
CDR3: CASSERTVLYGYTF

J: TRBJ2-3
length: 15
V: TRBV5-1
D: TRBD1
size: -
DNA: TGCGCCAGCAGCTCCCACAGGGGGCAGGCAGATACGCAGTATTTT
CDR3: CASSSHRGQADTQYF

J: TRBJ1-1
length: 12
V: TRBV20-1
D: -
size: -
DNA: TGCAGTGCCAGTCGGCAGGGAATCGAAGCTTTCTTT
CDR3: CSASRQGIEAFF

J: TRBJ1-4
length: 14
V: TRBV28
D: -
size: -
DNA: TGTGCCAGCAGTCCCCCAGATATAAATGAAAAACTGTTTTTT
CDR3: CASSPPDINEKLFF

J: TRBJ1-1
length: 15
V: TRBV7-9
D: TRBD1
size: -
DNA: TGTGCCAGCAGCCGGGGACAGAGTATGAACACTGAAGCTTTCTTT
CDR3: CASSRGQSMNTEAFF

J: TRBJ1-5
length: 16
V: TRBV5-4
D: TRBD1
size: -
DNA: TGTGCCAGCAGCTTGGAGGGGACAGGGAGCAATCAGCCCCAGCATTTT
CDR3: CASSLEGTGSNQPQHF

J: TRBJ1-2
length: 17
V: TRBV7-8
D: -
size: -
DNA: TGTGCCAGCAGCGGTAGGGTTGGAAGGGGTCCTAACTATGGCTACACCTTC
CDR3: CASSGRVGRGPNYGYTF

J: TRBJ1-1
length: 15
V: TRBV7-6
D: TRBD1
size: -
DNA: TGTGCCAGCAGCTCGAGGACAGGGAGGGCCTCTGAAGCTTTCTTT
CDR3: CASSSRTGRASEAFF

J: TRBJ1-5
length: 15
V: TRBV6-5
D: -
size: once
DNA: TGTGCCAGCAGTCTTGGGCATTATAGCGATCAGCCCCAGCATTTT
CDR3: CASSLGHYSDQPQHF

J: TRBJ1-6
length: 13
V: TRBV19
D: -
size: -
DNA: TGTGCCAGTAGTAAGGGCGGGAATTCACCCCTCCACTTT
CDR3: CASSKGGNSPLHF

J: TRBJ2-1
length: 17
V: TRBV6-1
D: TRBD2
size: -
DNA: TGTGCCAGCAGTGAAGAGACGGGACTAGCGCCCTACAATGAGCAGTTCTTC
CDR3: CASSEETGLAPYNEQFF

J: TRBJ1-5
length: 16
V: TRBV30
D: -
size: -
DNA: TGTGCCTGGAGTGTAGCCGGCACGTCGCGCGGTCAGCCCCAGCATTTT
CDR3: CAWSVAGTSRGQPQHF

J: TRBJ2-3
length: 18
V: TRBV7-8
D: TRBD2
size: -
DNA: TGTGCCAGCAGCGAATCATGGACTAGCGGGAGAAGGGCAGATACGCAGTATTTT
CDR3: CASSESWTSGRRADTQYF

J: TRBJ2-7
length: 16
V: TRBV7-2
D: TRBD2
size: -
DNA: TGTGCCAGCAGCTCCTCTTCCGGGACTAGCGGGAGGGTTCAGTACTTC
CDR3: CASSSSSGTSGRVQYF

J: TRBJ2-2
length: 17
V: TRBV7-9
D: -
size: -
DNA: TGTGCCAGCAGCTTAGGACAGGGACTTAGTCTTCCAGGGGAGCTGTTTTTT
CDR3: CASSLGQGLSLPGELFF

J: TRBJ2-4
length: 14
V: TRBV19
D: -
size: -
DNA: TGTGCCAGTCGACAGCTATTAGCCAAAAACATTCAGTACTTC
CDR3: CASRQLLAKNIQYF

J: TRBJ2-4
length: 16
V: TRBV11-2
D: TRBD2
size: -
DNA: TGTGCCAGCAGCCCAGTAGCGGGAGTGGCCAAAAACATTCAGTACTTC
CDR3: CASSPVAGVAKNIQYF

J: TRBJ1-4
length: 16
V: TRBV19
D: -
size: -
DNA: TGTGCCAGTAGTAGATCCCTGGGGGGATCTAATGAAAAACTGTTTTTT
CDR3: CASSRSLGGSNEKLFF

J: TRBJ2-7
length: 14
V: TRBV5-1
D: -
size: -
DNA: TGCGCCAGCACAGAATCCCAGGGATCCTACGAGCAGTACTTC
CDR3: CASTESQGSYEQYF

J: TRBJ2-3
length: 14
V: TRBV10-2
D: -
size: -
DNA: TGCGCCAGCAGTGTTGGGGGGAGGCCAGATACGCAGTATTTT
CDR3: CASSVGGRPDTQYF

J: TRBJ2-1
length: 16
V: TRBV5-1
D: TRBD2
size: -
DNA: TGCGCCAGCAGCTTGAAGGGACTAGCGGGGGGGCATGAGCAGTTCTTC
CDR3: CASSLKGLAGGHEQFF

J: TRBJ1-1
length: 12
V: TRBV30
D: -
size: -
DNA: TGTGCCTGGGTTTCGTTTGGGGCCGGGGCTTTCTTT
CDR3: CAWVSFGAGAFF

J: TRBJ2-2
length: 13
V: TRBV4-1
D: -
size: -
DNA: TGCGCCAGCAGCCCTGCCGGGATCGGGGAGCTGTTTTTT
CDR3: CASSPAGIGELFF

J: TRBJ2-1
length: 14
V: TRBV6-5
D: TRBD2
size: once
DNA: TGTGCCAGCAGCCCCGGGACTAGGACGAAAGAGCAGTTCTTC
CDR3: CASSPGTRTKEQFF